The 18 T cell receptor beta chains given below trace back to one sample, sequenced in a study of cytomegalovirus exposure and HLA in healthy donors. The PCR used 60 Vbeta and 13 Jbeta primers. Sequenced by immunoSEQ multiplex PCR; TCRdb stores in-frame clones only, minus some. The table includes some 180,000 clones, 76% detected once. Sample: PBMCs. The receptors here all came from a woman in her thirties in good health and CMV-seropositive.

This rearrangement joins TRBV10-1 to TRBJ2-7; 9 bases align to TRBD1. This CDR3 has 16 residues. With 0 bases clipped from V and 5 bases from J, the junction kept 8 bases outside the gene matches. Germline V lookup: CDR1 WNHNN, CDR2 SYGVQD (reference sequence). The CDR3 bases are TGCGCCAGCAGTGAGTCGTTTGGGACAGGGAAAAACGAGCAGTACTTC. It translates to CASSESFGTGKNEQYF.

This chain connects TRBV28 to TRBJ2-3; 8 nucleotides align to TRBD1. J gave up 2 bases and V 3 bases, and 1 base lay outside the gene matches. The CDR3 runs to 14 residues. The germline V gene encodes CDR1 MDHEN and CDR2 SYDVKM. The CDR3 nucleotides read TGTGCCAGCAGTTTGGGACAGGCCACAGATACGCAGTATTTT. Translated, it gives CASSLGQATDTQYF.

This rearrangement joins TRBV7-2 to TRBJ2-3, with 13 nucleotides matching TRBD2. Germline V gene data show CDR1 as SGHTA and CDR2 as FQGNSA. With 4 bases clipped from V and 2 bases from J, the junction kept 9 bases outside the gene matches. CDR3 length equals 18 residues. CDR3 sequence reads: CASSSPGLAGSVTDTQYF. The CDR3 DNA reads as TGTGCCAGCAGCTCTCCGGGACTAGCGGGGTCCGTCACAGATACGCAGTATTTT.

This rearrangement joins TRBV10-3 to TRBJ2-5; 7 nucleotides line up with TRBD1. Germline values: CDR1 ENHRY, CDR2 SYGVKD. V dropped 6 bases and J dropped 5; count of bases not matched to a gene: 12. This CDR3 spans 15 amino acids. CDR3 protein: CAISLNEGAGETQYF. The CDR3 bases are TGTGCCATCAGCCTAAATGAGGGGGCGGGCGAGACCCAGTACTTC.

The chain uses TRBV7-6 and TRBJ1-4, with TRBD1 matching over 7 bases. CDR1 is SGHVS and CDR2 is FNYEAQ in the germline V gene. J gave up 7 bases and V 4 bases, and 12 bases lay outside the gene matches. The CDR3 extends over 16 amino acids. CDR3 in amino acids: CASSSGSMRGLEKLFF. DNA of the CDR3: TGTGCCAGCAGCTCTGGGAGCATGAGGGGGCTTGAAAAACTGTTTTTT. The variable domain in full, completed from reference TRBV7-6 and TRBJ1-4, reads GAGVSQSPRYKVTKRGQDVALRCDPISGHVSLYWYRQALGQGPEFLTYFNYEAQQDKSGLPNDRFSAERPEGSISTLTIQRTEQRDSAMYRCASSSGSMRGLEKLFFGSGTQLSVL.

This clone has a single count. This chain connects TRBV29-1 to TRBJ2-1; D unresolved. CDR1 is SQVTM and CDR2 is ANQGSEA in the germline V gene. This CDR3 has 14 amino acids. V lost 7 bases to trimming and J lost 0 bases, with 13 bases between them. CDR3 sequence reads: CSGLSYSSYNEQFF. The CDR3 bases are TGCAGCGGCCTCTCCTACAGCTCCTACAATGAGCAGTTCTTC.

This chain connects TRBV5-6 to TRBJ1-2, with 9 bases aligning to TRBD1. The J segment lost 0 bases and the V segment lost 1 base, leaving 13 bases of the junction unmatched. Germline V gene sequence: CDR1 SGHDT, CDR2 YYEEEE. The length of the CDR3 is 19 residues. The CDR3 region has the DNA TGTGCCAGCAGCTTGAGGGGACAGGGTGTTAAGGGGGCTAACTATGGCTACACCTTC. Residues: CASSLRGQGVKGANYGYTF.

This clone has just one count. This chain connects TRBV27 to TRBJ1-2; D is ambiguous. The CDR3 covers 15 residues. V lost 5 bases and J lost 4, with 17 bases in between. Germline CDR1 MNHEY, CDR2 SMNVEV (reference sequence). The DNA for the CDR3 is TGTGCCAGCAGTCCGCTCCGGAGATCCTCCTATGGCTACACCTTC. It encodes CASSPLRRSSYGYTF.

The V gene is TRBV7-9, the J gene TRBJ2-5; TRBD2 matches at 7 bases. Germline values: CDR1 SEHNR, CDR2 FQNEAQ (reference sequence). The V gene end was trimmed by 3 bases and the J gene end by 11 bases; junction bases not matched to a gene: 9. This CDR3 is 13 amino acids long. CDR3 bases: TGTGCCAGCAGCTTCGTGACGGCGGGGGAGCAGTACTTC. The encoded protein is CASSFVTAGEQYF.

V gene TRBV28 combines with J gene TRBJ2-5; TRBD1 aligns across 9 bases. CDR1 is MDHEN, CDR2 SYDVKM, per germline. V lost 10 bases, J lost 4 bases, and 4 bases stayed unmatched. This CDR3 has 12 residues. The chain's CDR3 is CATETGGETQYF. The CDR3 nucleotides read TGTGCCACCGAGACAGGGGGAGAGACCCAGTACTTC.

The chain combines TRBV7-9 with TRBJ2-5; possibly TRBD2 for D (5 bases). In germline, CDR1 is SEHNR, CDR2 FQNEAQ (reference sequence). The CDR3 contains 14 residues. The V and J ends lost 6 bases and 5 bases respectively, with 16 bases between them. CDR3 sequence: CASSSNRGTETQYF. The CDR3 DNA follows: TGTGCCAGCAGTTCAAACCGGGGAACTGAGACCCAGTACTTC.

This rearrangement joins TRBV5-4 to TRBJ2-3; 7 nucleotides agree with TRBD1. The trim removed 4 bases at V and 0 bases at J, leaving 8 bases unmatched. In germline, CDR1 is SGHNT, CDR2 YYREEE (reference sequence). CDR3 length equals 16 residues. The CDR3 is CASSLPGQRSTDTQYF. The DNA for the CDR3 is TGTGCCAGCAGCCTACCGGGACAGCGAAGCACAGATACGCAGTATTTT.

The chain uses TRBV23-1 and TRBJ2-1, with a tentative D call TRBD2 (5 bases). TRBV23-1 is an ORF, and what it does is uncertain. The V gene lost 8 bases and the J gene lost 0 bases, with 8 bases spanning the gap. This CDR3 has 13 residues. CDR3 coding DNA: TGCGCCAGCCCGGGGAGCTCCTACAATGAGCAGTTCTTC. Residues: CASPGSSYNEQFF.

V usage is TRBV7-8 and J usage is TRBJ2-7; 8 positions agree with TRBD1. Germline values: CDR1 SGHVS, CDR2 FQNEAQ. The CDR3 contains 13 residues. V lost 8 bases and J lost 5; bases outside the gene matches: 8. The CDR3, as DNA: TGTGCCAGCGGATGGACAGGGCGTGACGAGCAGTACTTC. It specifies CASGWTGRDEQYF.

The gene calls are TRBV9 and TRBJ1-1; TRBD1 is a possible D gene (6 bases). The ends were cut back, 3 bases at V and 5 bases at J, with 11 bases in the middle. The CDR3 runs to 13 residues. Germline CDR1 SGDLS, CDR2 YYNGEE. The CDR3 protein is CASSEGGWTEAFF. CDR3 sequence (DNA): TGTGCCAGCAGCGAGGGGGGGTGGACTGAAGCTTTCTTT.

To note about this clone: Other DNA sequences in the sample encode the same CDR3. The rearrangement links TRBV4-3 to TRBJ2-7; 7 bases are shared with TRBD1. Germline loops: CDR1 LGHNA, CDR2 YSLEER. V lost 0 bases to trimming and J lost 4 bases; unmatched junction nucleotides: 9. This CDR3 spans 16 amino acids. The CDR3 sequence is CASSQDDGTDSYEQYF. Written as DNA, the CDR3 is TGCGCCAGCAGCCAAGATGACGGGACAGACTCTTACGAGCAGTACTTC.

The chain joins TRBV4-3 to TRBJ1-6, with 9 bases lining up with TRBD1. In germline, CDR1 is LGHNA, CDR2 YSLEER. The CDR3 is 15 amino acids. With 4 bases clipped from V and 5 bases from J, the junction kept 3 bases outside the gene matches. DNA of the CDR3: TGCGCCAGCAGCCTCGGGACAGGGAATAATTCACCCCTCCACTTT. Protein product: CASSLGTGNNSPLHF.

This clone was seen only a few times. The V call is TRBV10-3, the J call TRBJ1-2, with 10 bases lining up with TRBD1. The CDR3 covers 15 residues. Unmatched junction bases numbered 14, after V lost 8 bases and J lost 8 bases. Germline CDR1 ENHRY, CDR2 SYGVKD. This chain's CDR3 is CAIGHKTGTGDGYTF. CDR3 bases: TGTGCCATCGGCCATAAAACCGGGACAGGGGACGGCTACACCTTC.